Listed here are 26 T cell receptor beta chains from one sample, sequenced in a study of radiation and T cells in renal cell carcinoma. Time point described: blood 2 weeks post-SBRT. Treatment reported: 15 Gy SBRT to primary tumor, nephrectomy 4 weeks later. Clones were sequenced by immunoSEQ multiplex PCR, and TCRdb holds only the in-frame ones, with some missing. The table lists around 70,000 clones, roughly 80% of them singletons. Sequencing used blood, obtained from a patient whose treatment included radiotherapy and nephrectomy. Receptors were obtained from a man aged 60 to 69 with renal cell carcinoma.

The chain recombines TRBV5-4 with TRBJ2-7; D might be TRBD1 or TRBD2, each matching 5 bases. Germline-derived CDR1 and CDR2 are SGHNT and YYREEE (reference sequence). The CDR3 has 17 residues. V lost 0 bases, J lost 0 bases, and 16 bases lay in between. The CDR3 is CASSLGGMGLRSYEQYF. As DNA, the CDR3 is TGTGCCAGCAGCTTGGGGGGGATGGGGCTCCGCTCCTACGAGCAGTACTTC.

This clone was counted between two and nine times. The chain carries TRBV5-6 and TRBJ1-5; no reliable D call. The germline CDR1 and CDR2 sequences are SGHDT and YYEEEE. CDR3 length: 15 amino acids. The V end lost 0 bases, the J end lost 4 bases, and 11 bases lay between the germline ends. Written as DNA, the CDR3 is TGTGCCAGCAGCTTGGGAGGTTTAGCAAATCAGCCCCAGCATTTT. This translates into CASSLGGLANQPQHF.

The V call is TRBV27, the J call TRBJ2-7; the match to TRBD2 covers 8 bases. The V gene end was trimmed by 5 bases and the J gene end by 1 base; junction bases not matched to a gene: 22. The CDR3 runs 20 residues. Looked up from germline, CDR1 is MNHEY and CDR2 is SMNVEV (reference sequence). The CDR3 sequence is CASSAIPGGLRPSGSYEQYF. CDR3 nucleotides: TGTGCCAGCAGTGCCATCCCGGGGGGGCTCCGCCCTAGCGGGTCCTACGAGCAGTACTTC.

The chain couples TRBV29-1 to TRBJ2-1, with 9 bases fitting TRBD2. V lost 3 bases to trimming and J lost 5 bases; unmatched junction nucleotides: 14. The germline V gene encodes CDR1 SQVTM and CDR2 ANQGSEA. The CDR3 has 17 amino acids. CDR3 loop: CSVDREEGTSNHNEQFF. CDR3 coding DNA: TGCAGCGTTGATCGGGAGGAGGGGACTAGCAACCACAATGAGCAGTTCTTC.

This clone was observed once. The chain carries TRBV7-2 and TRBJ2-5, with D possibly TRBD1 on 6 matching bases. Germline V gives CDR1 SGHTA, CDR2 FQGNSA. The CDR3 extends over 17 amino acids. Trimming shortened V by 0 bases and J by 5 bases, and 19 bases separated the two germline ends. The chain's CDR3 is CASSLAALLYQGETQYF. The CDR3 nucleotides are TGTGCCAGCAGCTTAGCGGCCCTACTCTATCAGGGGGAGACCCAGTACTTC. Variable domain in full (rest from reference TRBV7-2 and TRBJ2-5): GAGVSQSPSNKVTEKGKDVELRCDPISGHTALYWYRQSLGQGLEFLIYFQGNSAPDKSGLPSDRFSAERTGGSVSTLTIQRTQQEDSAVYLCASSLAALLYQGETQYFGPGTRLLVL.

This chain links TRBV28 with TRBJ2-7, with D possibly called TRBD1 or TRBD2 (5 bases each). CDR1 MDHEN and CDR2 SYDVKM come from the germline V gene. V was cut by 9 bases and J by 2 bases, with 20 bases left in between. There are 15 residues in the CDR3. The CDR3 sequence: CASSLSGTRAYEQYF. The CDR3 DNA sequence: TGTGCCAGTAGTCTATCCGGGACCCGCGCCTACGAGCAGTACTTC.

This chain joins TRBV6-4 and TRBJ1-1, with D possibly being TRBD1 (5 bases). CDR3 length: 15 residues. CDR1 MRHNA and CDR2 SNTAGT come from the germline V gene. The V gene lost 0 bases and the J gene lost 2 bases, with 10 bases spanning the gap. Here the CDR3 reads CASSDSGGGNTEAFF. The CDR3 bases are TGTGCCAGCAGTGACTCGGGGGGGGGAAACACTGAAGCTTTCTTT.

This chain links TRBV29-1 with TRBJ1-1; D might be TRBD1 (5 bases). Germline values: CDR1 SQVTM, CDR2 ANQGSEA. V dropped 3 bases and J dropped 1 base, with 12 bases sitting between them. CDR3 length: 14 residues. The CDR3 here is CSVDQGRSNTEAFF. For the CDR3, the DNA is TGCAGCGTTGATCAGGGCAGATCGAACACTGAAGCTTTCTTT. The variable domain in full, completed from reference TRBV29-1 and TRBJ1-1, reads SAVISQKPSRDICQRGTSLTIQCQVDSQVTMMFWYRQQPGQSLTLIATANQGSEATYESGFVIDKFPISRPNLTFSTLTVSNMSPEDSSIYLCSVDQGRSNTEAFFGQGTRLTVV.

The chain joins TRBV15 to TRBJ2-5; D is unresolved. V lost 0 bases and J 4 bases, leaving 6 bases between the germline ends. The CDR3 sequence is 13 residues long. The germline V gene has CDR1 LNHNV and CDR2 YYDKDF (reference sequence). CDR3 nucleotide sequence: TGTGCCACCAGCAGAGATCTCGGAGAGACCCAGTACTTC. Translation gives CATSRDLGETQYF.

This chain uses TRBV10-2 with TRBJ2-1; TRBD2 agrees at 9 bases. The CDR3 length is 16 residues. J gave up 0 bases and V 4 bases, and 4 bases lay outside the gene matches. Germline assignment: CDR1 WSHSY and CDR2 SAAADI. The CDR3 DNA reads as TGCGCCAGCAGTGCGGCTAGCGGGAACTCCTACAATGAGCAGTTCTTC. Its translation: CASSAASGNSYNEQFF.

This chain links TRBV18 with TRBJ2-1; 11 positions match TRBD1. Germline values: CDR1 KGHSH, CDR2 LQKENI. This CDR3 region has 16 residues. The ends lost 4 bases at V and 7 bases at J; junction bases unmatched: 9. CDR3 DNA: TGTGCCAGCTCACGCGTTCCGGGACAGGGGGGGAATGAGCAGTTCTTC. Translated: CASSRVPGQGGNEQFF.

The chain has TRBV13 and TRBJ2-4; 14 bases are a match to TRBD2. This CDR3 contains 19 residues. J was trimmed by 0 bases and V by 5 bases; bases with no gene match: 9. Germline assignment: CDR1 PRHDT and CDR2 FYEKMQ (reference sequence). The chain's CDR3 is CASSPGLAGELLAKNIQYF. CDR3 in DNA: TGTGCCAGCAGCCCGGGACTAGCGGGAGAGCTGCTAGCCAAAAACATTCAGTACTTC.

V usage is TRBV11-2 and J usage is TRBJ2-7; 10 bases are shared with TRBD2. The CDR3 covers 15 residues. CDR1 and CDR2 (germline): SGHAT, FQNNGV. V shed 1 base, J shed 6 bases, and the junction held 6 bases outside the gene matches. CDR3 sequence (DNA): TGTGCCAGCAGCTTAGGGGCTAGCGGGAGAGGCGAGCAGTACTTC. Translation: CASSLGASGRGEQYF.

The chain combines TRBV6-8 with TRBJ2-4, with TRBD1 matching 8 bases. V gave up 2 bases and J gave up 7 bases; unmatched junction bases: 4. Per germline, CDR1 MNHGY and CDR2 SAAAGT. The CDR3 is 14 residues long. CDR3 region: CASSYRQGRNIQYF. The CDR3 DNA follows: TGTGCCAGCAGTTACAGACAGGGGCGGAACATTCAGTACTTC.

The chain joins TRBV5-1 to TRBJ2-2; 11 bases agree with TRBD2. Germline V gene sequence: CDR1 SGHRS, CDR2 YFSETQ. The CDR3 has 17 residues. The trim removed 4 bases at V and 0 bases at J, leaving 5 bases unmatched. Here the CDR3 DNA reads TGCGCCAGCAGCGGATTGGGACTAGCGGCGAACACCGGGGAGCTGTTTTTT. Amino acids: CASSGLGLAANTGELFF.

This chain uses TRBV7-9 with TRBJ2-1; 9 nucleotides align to TRBD2. The J segment lost 5 bases and the V segment lost 5 bases, leaving 7 bases of the junction unmatched. The germline V gene encodes CDR1 SEHNR and CDR2 FQNEAQ (reference sequence). The CDR3 runs 15 residues. Here the CDR3 DNA reads TGTGCCAGCAGCGGAGGGACTAGCAGGCACAATGAGCAGTTCTTC. This sequence encodes CASSGGTSRHNEQFF.

This chain links TRBV6-5 with TRBJ1-2; perhaps TRBD1 as D (5 bases). V lost 7 bases and J 1 base, leaving 13 bases between the germline ends. CDR3 length equals 14 residues. Germline CDR1 and CDR2: MNHEY and SVGAGI. The CDR3: CASKNQQDNYGYTF. The DNA of the CDR3 is TGTGCCAGCAAAAATCAACAGGATAACTATGGCTACACCTTC.

V usage is TRBV28 and J usage is TRBJ1-2; D might be TRBD1 (5 bases). Trimming removed 6 bases from V and 5 bases from J, with 16 bases in between. CDR1 MDHEN and CDR2 SYDVKM come from the germline V gene. The CDR3 spans 14 residues. CDR3 amino acids: CASSPQGRAYGYTF. For the CDR3, the DNA is TGTGCCAGCAGCCCTCAGGGCAGGGCTTATGGCTACACCTTC.

The J gene is TRBJ1-2, the V gene TRBV25-1; 7 nucleotides align to TRBD1. This CDR3 contains 12 residues. The germline V gene has CDR1 MGHDK and CDR2 SYGVNS. V lost 6 bases, J lost 4 bases, and 2 bases stayed unmatched. The CDR3 sequence is CASRRDSYGYTF. The CDR3 DNA is TGTGCCAGCAGACGGGACAGCTATGGCTACACCTTC.

The chain has TRBV11-3 and TRBJ2-2; D gene uncertain. Germline V CDR1 and CDR2: SGHNT, YENEEA. The CDR3 covers 14 residues. V was shortened by 1 base and J by 2 bases, with 5 bases between the two germline ends. The CDR3 DNA reads TGTGCCAGCAGCTTAGGAGGCAACACCGGGGAGCTGTTTTTT. It yields the protein CASSLGGNTGELFF.

This chain links TRBV7-2 with TRBJ2-1; 9 bases match TRBD2. There are 15 residues in the CDR3. Germline V CDR1 and CDR2: SGHTA, FQGNSA. The trim removed 3 bases at V and 4 bases at J, leaving 4 bases unmatched. This CDR3 is CASSLAGGIYNEQFF. The CDR3 coding sequence is TGTGCCAGCAGCTTGGCGGGAGGGATTTACAATGAGCAGTTCTTC.

The rearrangement links TRBV11-2 to TRBJ2-7; unclear D gene. Germline V lookup: CDR1 SGHAT, CDR2 FQNNGV. The CDR3 loop spans 14 amino acids. Trimming removed 3 bases at V and 7 bases at J, with 16 bases between. The CDR3 sequence is CASSFGRLAREQYF. The CDR3 region has the DNA TGTGCCAGCAGCTTCGGTCGACTGGCCAGAGAGCAGTACTTC.

J is TRBJ2-7 and V is TRBV7-2; 9 bases map to TRBD1. This CDR3 spans 16 amino acids. CDR1 is SGHTA and CDR2 is FQGNSA in the germline V gene. Trimming cost V 6 bases and J 6 bases; bases outside gene matches: 15. CDR3 bases: TGTGCCAGCAGACAGGGGGCCACACCCGGCAGTTTCGAGCAGTACTTC. Amino acids: CASRQGATPGSFEQYF.

The chain is built from TRBV28 and TRBJ2-3; the D is unclear. Germline loops: CDR1 MDHEN, CDR2 SYDVKM. The CDR3 has 14 residues. The V end was cut by 5 bases, the J end by 3 bases, with 12 bases between. The CDR3 reads CASSPGLGTDTQYF. As DNA, the CDR3 is TGTGCCAGCAGTCCAGGCCTGGGGACAGATACGCAGTATTTT.

This chain connects TRBV30 to TRBJ2-4; 10 bases fit TRBD1. The CDR3 is made up of 13 amino acids. The V gene end was trimmed by 5 bases and the J gene end by 6 bases; junction bases not matched to a gene: 4. The germline gives CDR1 GTSNPN, CDR2 SVGIG (reference sequence). The CDR3 sequence is CAWGGTGANIQYF. The CDR3 DNA is TGTGCCTGGGGCGGGACAGGGGCAAACATTCAGTACTTC.

This chain links TRBV4-2 with TRBJ2-7; either TRBD1 or TRBD2 may fit D (5 bases each). Trimming stripped 4 bases from V and 5 bases from J, with 18 bases between. The CDR3 totals 15 residues. Germline V gene data show CDR1 as LGHNA and CDR2 as YNFKEQ. The CDR3 DNA follows: TGTGCCAGCAGCCGGCCCTTAGAGGGGCTGAACGAGCAGTACTTC. Its translation: CASSRPLEGLNEQYF.